Each of the 20 T cell receptor beta chains below was sequenced from the same sample in a study of early T cells in non-severe SARS-CoV-2 infection. TCRdb itself ran the 5' RACE reads through MiXCR, one entry per CDR3 protein. The data contain tens of thousands of distinct CDR3 sequences, 3.9% of them singletons. The sequencing input was whole blood. These receptors were collected from an adult who was a healthcare worker with PCR-confirmed SARS-CoV-2 infection or an uninfected control (not recorded which).

There are many counts of this clonotype. The J gene is TRBJ2-5, the V gene TRBV6-2 or TRBV6-3; maybe TRBD2 (5 bases). The V end was cut by 7 bases, the J end by 0 bases, with 9 bases between. The CDR3 runs to 13 residues. Per germline, CDR1 MNHEY and CDR2 SVGEGT. CDR3 DNA sequence: TGTGCCAGCACCAAGCGGTACCAAGAGACCCAGTACTTC. Translated, it gives CASTKRYQETQYF.

Only a few counts were recorded for this clonotype. The chain joins TRBV18 to TRBJ2-1; the match to TRBD2 covers 10 bases. From germline, CDR1 is KGHSH and CDR2 LQKENI. The CDR3 totals 17 residues. J lost 10 bases, V lost 3 bases, and 15 bases had no gene match. DNA of the CDR3: TGTGCCAGCTCACCCCGTTCAACTAGCGGGAAATTCGGAGAGCAGTTCTTC. Encoded protein: CASSPRSTSGKFGEQFF.

The rearrangement uses TRBV5-5 and TRBJ1-2, with unresolved D. CDR1 is SGHKS, CDR2 YYEKEE, per germline (reference sequence). V was shortened by 2 bases and J by 6 bases, with 17 bases between the two germline ends. This CDR3 comprises 15 residues. CDR3: CASSFGFTLNHGYTF. The CDR3 region has the DNA TGTGCCAGCAGCTTCGGATTTACCCTCAACCATGGCTACACCTTC.

This clonotype was found a few times. The V call is TRBV20-1, the J call TRBJ1-2; no clear D. The CDR3 is made up of 11 amino acids. Deletions cut 4 bases from V and 5 bases from J, with 8 bases between. The germline gives CDR1 DFQATT, CDR2 SNEGSKA (reference sequence). CDR3 protein: CSATGVYGYTF. CDR3 DNA: TGCAGTGCTACTGGGGTGTATGGCTACACCTTC.

This clonotype was observed a handful of times. V and J are TRBV11-2 and TRBJ2-7; possible D gene TRBD2, 5 bases. Germline V CDR1 and CDR2: SGHAT, FQNNGV. The CDR3 sequence is 14 residues long. V lost 4 bases and J 4 bases, leaving 14 bases between the germline ends. CDR3 sequence reads: CASSSSPGNYEQYF. The CDR3 DNA follows: TGTGCCAGCAGCTCATCCCCGGGGAATTACGAGCAGTACTTC.

This clonotype was recorded many times. V is TRBV7-2 and J is TRBJ1-3; 8 positions agree with TRBD1. The CDR3 is 14 residues long. The V gene end was trimmed by 1 base and the J gene end by 6 bases; junction bases not matched to a gene: 2. Germline loops: CDR1 SGHTA, CDR2 FQGNSA. The CDR3 sequence: CASSLGTGLNTIYF. The CDR3 DNA reads as TGTGCCAGCAGCTTAGGGACAGGGTTAAACACCATATATTTT.

This clonotype was picked up a small number of times. The V call is TRBV20-1, the J call TRBJ1-4; D may be TRBD1 (6 bases). This CDR3 comprises 13 residues. Germline CDR1 is DFQATT and CDR2 is SNEGSKA (reference sequence). The V gene lost 1 base and the J gene lost 7 bases, with 10 bases spanning the gap. The CDR3 DNA sequence: TGCAGTGCTAGAGCACAGGGTTTTGAAAAACTGTTTTTT. It codes for CSARAQGFEKLFF.

There are many counts of this clonotype. The chain employs TRBV5-8 and TRBJ2-7, with TRBD2 matching 7 bases. Trimming at V came to 2 bases and at J to 0 bases, leaving 2 bases not matched to a gene. This CDR3 comprises 14 residues. Germline values: CDR1 SGHTS, CDR2 YDEGEE. The CDR3, as DNA: TGTGCCAGCAGCTTAAGCGGGGCCTCCTACGAGCAGTACTTC. It codes for CASSLSGASYEQYF.

This chain uses TRBV6-5 with TRBJ2-5, with D hard to call. The ends were cut back, 10 bases at V and 7 bases at J, with 13 bases in the middle. The V gene's germline CDR1 is MNHEY and CDR2 SVGAGI. This CDR3 has 11 amino acids. The CDR3 DNA reads as TGTGCCACCTGGGTCGTGGGGACCCAGTACTTC. It specifies CATWVVGTQYF.

This clonotype was observed many times. This rearrangement joins TRBV7-8 to TRBJ2-7; 10 bases line up with TRBD2. V gave up 2 bases and J gave up 1 base; unmatched junction bases: 11. CDR3 length equals 18 residues. Germline V gene lookup returns CDR1 SGHVS and CDR2 FQNEAQ. CDR3 protein: CASSLSLAGAVESYEQYF. The CDR3 bases are TGTGCCAGCAGCTTAAGCCTAGCGGGAGCCGTGGAATCCTACGAGCAGTACTTC.

This clonotype is termed medium-sized. V and J are TRBV5-1 and TRBJ2-1; D ambiguous. CDR3 length: 15 residues. V dropped 1 base and J dropped 8 bases, with 16 bases sitting between them. Germline lookup yields CDR1 SGHRS and CDR2 YFSETQ. CDR3 in amino acids: CASSLRPGGVDEQFF. The CDR3 DNA follows: TGCGCCAGCAGCTTGAGGCCAGGTGGTGTCGATGAGCAGTTCTTC.

Relative to its sample, this clonotype is medium-sized. V gene TRBV28 combines with J gene TRBJ2-3, with D maybe TRBD1 (6 bases). The V gene lost 4 bases and the J gene lost 2 bases, with 13 bases spanning the gap. The length of the CDR3 is 15 residues. The germline gives CDR1 MDHEN, CDR2 SYDVKM. CDR3 residues: CASSSLGGPTDTQYF. The CDR3 DNA is TGTGCCAGCAGTTCGTTAGGGGGACCCACAGATACGCAGTATTTT. Combining the CDR3 with reference TRBV28 and TRBJ2-3 gives the whole variable domain DVKVTQSSRYLVKRTGEKVFLECVQDMDHENMFWYRQDPGLGLRLIYFSYDVKMKEKGDIPEGYSVSREKKERFSLILESASTNQTSMYLCASSSLGGPTDTQYFGPGTRLTVL.

This clonotype was recorded many times. This sequence joins TRBV10-3 and TRBJ2-2; 7 positions agree with TRBD2. The CDR3 is 14 residues long. After removal of 6 bases from V and 3 bases from J, the junction contained 4 bases not matched to a gene. Germline V gene lookup returns CDR1 ENHRY and CDR2 SYGVKD. CDR3: CAIRGRGDTGELFF. The CDR3 nucleotides are TGTGCCATCAGGGGGAGGGGCGACACCGGGGAGCTGTTTTTT.

This clonotype has a handful of counts. The rearrangement uses TRBV28 and TRBJ2-3; tentatively, D is TRBD2 (5 bases). V was trimmed by 3 bases and J by 2 bases, leaving 12 bases between them. Germline-derived CDR1 and CDR2 are MDHEN and SYDVKM. The length of the CDR3 is 15 residues. This chain's CDR3 is CASSFLGSSTDTQYF. In DNA form, the CDR3 reads TGTGCCAGCAGTTTCCTAGGGAGTTCCACAGATACGCAGTATTTT. Supplemented by reference TRBV28 and TRBJ2-3, the full variable domain reads DVKVTQSSRYLVKRTGEKVFLECVQDMDHENMFWYRQDPGLGLRLIYFSYDVKMKEKGDIPEGYSVSREKKERFSLILESASTNQTSMYLCASSFLGSSTDTQYFGPGTRLTVL.

This clonotype was observed a few times. The V gene is TRBV10-3, the J gene TRBJ2-7, with a tentative D call TRBD1 (5 bases). Germline lookup yields CDR1 ENHRY and CDR2 SYGVKD. The CDR3 extends over 12 amino acids. Trimming cost V 6 bases and J 5 bases, with 11 bases left between them. The CDR3 nucleotides read TGTGCCATCAGACCTCAGGGTAACGAGCAGTACTTC. Translating gives CAIRPQGNEQYF.

At least ten counts were recorded for this clonotype. The J gene is TRBJ2-7, the V gene TRBV6-1, with D unresolved. The CDR3 length is 14 residues. V shed 4 bases and J shed 2 bases, with 12 bases lying between them. Germline assignment: CDR1 MNHNS and CDR2 SASEGT. CDR3 bases: TGTGCCAGCAGTGTCCGAGGTTGGACCTACGAGCAGTACTTC. Protein sequence: CASSVRGWTYEQYF.

This clonotype was observed many times. The chain is built from TRBV7-9 and TRBJ2-7, with TRBD1 as a possible D gene (6 bases). This CDR3 is 14 amino acids long. V lost 5 bases, J lost 3 bases, and 14 bases lay in between. Germline lookup yields CDR1 SEHNR and CDR2 FQNEAQ (reference sequence). CDR3 DNA: TGTGCCAGCAGCACGGACAGCTTGAACTACGAGCAGTACTTC. This gives the protein CASSTDSLNYEQYF.

This clonotype has a count of ten or more. The genes are TRBV5-1 and TRBJ1-1, with a tentative D call TRBD1 (5 bases). Germline assignment: CDR1 SGHRS and CDR2 YFSETQ. The CDR3 totals 13 residues. V lost 7 bases and J lost 2, with 12 bases in between. Here the CDR3 reads CASGDRGNTEAFF. In nucleotides, the CDR3 is TGCGCCAGCGGGGACCGGGGAAACACTGAAGCTTTCTTT.

This clonotype was seen more than once but under ten times. The chain has TRBV12-3 or TRBV12-4 and TRBJ2-2; D is undetermined. Trimming stripped 7 bases from V and 0 bases from J, with 6 bases between. The CDR3 is made up of 13 amino acids. The CDR3 is CASMVTNTGELFF. The CDR3 DNA reads as TGTGCCAGCATGGTTACGAACACCGGGGAGCTGTTTTTT.

The chain combines TRBV7-6 with TRBJ2-7, with 8 bases aligning to TRBD1. The germline V gene encodes CDR1 SGHVS and CDR2 FNYEAQ. J was trimmed by 2 bases and V by 5 bases; bases with no gene match: 5. The CDR3 sequence is 14 residues long. CDR3 protein: CASSPGQETYEQYV. In nucleotides, the CDR3 is TGTGCCAGCAGCCCGGGACAGGAGACCTACGAGCAGTACGTC.